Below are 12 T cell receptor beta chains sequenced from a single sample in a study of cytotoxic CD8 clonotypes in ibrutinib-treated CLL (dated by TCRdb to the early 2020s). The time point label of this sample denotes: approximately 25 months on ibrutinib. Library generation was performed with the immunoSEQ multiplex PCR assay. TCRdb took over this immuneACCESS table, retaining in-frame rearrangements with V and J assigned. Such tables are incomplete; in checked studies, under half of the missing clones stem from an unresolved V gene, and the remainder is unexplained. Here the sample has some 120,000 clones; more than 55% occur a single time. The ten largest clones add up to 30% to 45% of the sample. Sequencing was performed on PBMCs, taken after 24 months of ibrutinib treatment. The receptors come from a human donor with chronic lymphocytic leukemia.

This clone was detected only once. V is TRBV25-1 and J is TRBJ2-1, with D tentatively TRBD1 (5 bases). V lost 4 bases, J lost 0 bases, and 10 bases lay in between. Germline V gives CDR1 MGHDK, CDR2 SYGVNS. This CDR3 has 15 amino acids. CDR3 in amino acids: CASSVKGASYNEQFF. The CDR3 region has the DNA TGTGCCAGCAGTGTTAAAGGGGCCTCCTACAATGAGCAGTTCTTC.

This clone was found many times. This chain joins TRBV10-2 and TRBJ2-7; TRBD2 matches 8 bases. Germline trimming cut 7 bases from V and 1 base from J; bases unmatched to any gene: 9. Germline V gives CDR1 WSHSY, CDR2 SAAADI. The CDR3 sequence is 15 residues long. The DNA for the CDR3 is TGCGCCAGCACCGAACAGCGGGGGAATTCCTACGAGCAGTACTTC. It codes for CASTEQRGNSYEQYF.

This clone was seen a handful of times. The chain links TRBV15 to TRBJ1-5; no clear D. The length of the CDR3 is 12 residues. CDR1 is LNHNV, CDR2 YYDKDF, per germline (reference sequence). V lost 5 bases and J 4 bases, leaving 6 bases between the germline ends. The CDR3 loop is CATSGLNQPQHF. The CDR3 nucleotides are TGTGCCACCAGCGGACTGAATCAGCCCCAGCATTTT.

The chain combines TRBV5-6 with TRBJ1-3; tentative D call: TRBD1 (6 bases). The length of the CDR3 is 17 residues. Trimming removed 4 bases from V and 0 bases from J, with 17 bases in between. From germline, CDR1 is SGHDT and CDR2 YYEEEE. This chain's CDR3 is CASSGGQRTNSGNTIYF. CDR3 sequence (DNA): TGTGCCAGCAGCGGAGGACAGCGCACCAACTCTGGAAACACCATATATTTT.

The CDR3 region is CASSLAQGASPLHF. The DNA for the CDR3 is TGTGCCAGCAGTTTAGCCCAGGGGGCTTCACCCCTCCACTTT. The V gene is TRBV27, the J gene TRBJ1-6, with TRBD1 matching over 8 bases. CDR3 length: 14 amino acids. Germline CDR1 and CDR2: MNHEY and SMNVEV (reference sequence). The ends lost 2 bases at V and 9 bases at J; junction bases unmatched: 3.

CDR3 residues: CASSALSPLHF. Written as DNA, the CDR3 is TGTGCCAGCAGTGCACTTTCACCCCTCCACTTT. The gene calls are TRBV6-1 and TRBJ1-6; D is unclear. The V and J ends lost 4 bases and 9 bases respectively, with 4 bases between them. Germline CDR1 is MNHNS and CDR2 is SASEGT. CDR3 length: 11 residues.

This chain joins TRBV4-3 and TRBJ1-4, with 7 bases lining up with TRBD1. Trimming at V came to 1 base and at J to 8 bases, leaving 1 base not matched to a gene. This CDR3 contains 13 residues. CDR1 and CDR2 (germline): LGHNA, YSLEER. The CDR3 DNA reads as TGCGCCAGCAGCCAAGTCAGGGGGGAAAAACTGTTTTTT. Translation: CASSQVRGEKLFF.

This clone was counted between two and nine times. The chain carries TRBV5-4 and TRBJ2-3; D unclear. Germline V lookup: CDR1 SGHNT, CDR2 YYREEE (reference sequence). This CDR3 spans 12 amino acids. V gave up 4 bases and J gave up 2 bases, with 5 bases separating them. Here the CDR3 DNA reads TGTGCCAGCAGCGAGGTCACAGATACGCAGTATTTT. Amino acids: CASSEVTDTQYF.

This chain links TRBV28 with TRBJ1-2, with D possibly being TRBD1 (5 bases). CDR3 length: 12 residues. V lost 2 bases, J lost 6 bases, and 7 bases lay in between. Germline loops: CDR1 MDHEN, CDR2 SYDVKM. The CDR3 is CASSLRGDGYTF. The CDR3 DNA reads TGTGCCAGCAGTTTACGGGGGGATGGCTACACCTTC.

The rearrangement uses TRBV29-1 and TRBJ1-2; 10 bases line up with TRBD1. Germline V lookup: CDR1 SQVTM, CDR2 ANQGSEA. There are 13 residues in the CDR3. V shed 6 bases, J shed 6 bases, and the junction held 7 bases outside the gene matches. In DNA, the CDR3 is TGCAGCGTACCGCGACAGGGGGCTGATGGCTACACCTTC. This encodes CSVPRQGADGYTF.

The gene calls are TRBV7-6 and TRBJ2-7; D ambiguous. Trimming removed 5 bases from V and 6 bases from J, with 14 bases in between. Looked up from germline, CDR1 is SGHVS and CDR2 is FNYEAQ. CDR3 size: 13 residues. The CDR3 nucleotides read TGTGCCAGCAGCCTTCCTGGTGCCGGCGAGCAGTACTTC. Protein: CASSLPGAGEQYF.

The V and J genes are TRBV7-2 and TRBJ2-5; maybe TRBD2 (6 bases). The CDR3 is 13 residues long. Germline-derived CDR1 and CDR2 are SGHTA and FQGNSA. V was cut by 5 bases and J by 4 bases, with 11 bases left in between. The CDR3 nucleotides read TGTGCCAGCAGCCCGGGGCGGGGAGAGACCCAGTACTTC. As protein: CASSPGRGETQYF.